The rows below give T cell receptor beta chains drawn from one sample of a study of OX40 agonist ivuxolimab in advanced cancers. Libraries were prepared by immunoSEQ multiplex PCR; TCRdb keeps only in-frame clonotypes and omits some of them. The sample has 66,000 or so clones, around 90% seen once; the top ten hold 2% to 2.5%. The sample consisted of CD4+ or CD8+ T cells sorted from blood, taken in a trial of the OX40 agonist ivuxolimab. The receptors originated from an adult with an advanced solid tumor such as melanoma, head and neck, liver or kidney cancer. CDR3s include the opening cysteine and the closing phenylalanine or tryptophan. Each record gives: J gene, D gene, V gene, clone size, CDR3 protein, CDR3 DNA. D genes are given only for firm matches. Not every row has a clone size; where given, it reads once, few, many or a size class.

J gene: TRBJ2-1; D gene: TRBD2; V gene: TRBV29-1; clone size: once; CDR3 protein: CSVEGRLAGDEQFF; CDR3 DNA: TGCAGCGTTGAAGGTAGGCTAGCGGGAGATGAGCAGTTCTTC
J gene: TRBJ1-2; D gene: TRBD1; V gene: TRBV6-6; clone size: .; CDR3 protein: CASSSPGQGRFFTF; CDR3 DNA: TGTGCCAGCAGCAGCCCGGGACAGGGAAGATTCTTTACCTTC
J gene: TRBJ1-1; D gene: .; V gene: TRBV5-4; clone size: .; CDR3 protein: CASSLEAEAFF; CDR3 DNA: TGTGCCAGCAGCTTGGAAGCTGAAGCTTTCTTT
J gene: TRBJ2-1; D gene: .; V gene: TRBV19; clone size: .; CDR3 protein: CASSPQDSPYNEQFF; CDR3 DNA: TGTGCCAGTAGTCCGCAAGACAGCCCCTACAATGAGCAGTTCTTC
J gene: TRBJ2-5; D gene: .; V gene: TRBV18; clone size: .; CDR3 protein: CASSSYGETQYF; CDR3 DNA: TGTGCCAGCTCGTCCTATGGGGAGACCCAGTACTTC
J gene: TRBJ2-7; D gene: .; V gene: TRBV6-6; clone size: .; CDR3 protein: CASSYVGFAGEQYF; CDR3 DNA: TGTGCCAGCAGTTACGTGGGTTTCGCGGGCGAGCAGTACTTC
J gene: TRBJ2-1; D gene: .; V gene: TRBV20-1; clone size: .; CDR3 protein: CKTGLSNEQFF; CDR3 DNA: TGCAAGACTGGACTAAGCAATGAGCAGTTCTTC
J gene: TRBJ1-6; D gene: .; V gene: TRBV10-3; clone size: .; CDR3 protein: CAMGVQFNSPLHF; CDR3 DNA: TGTGCCATGGGGGTGCAGTTTAATTCACCCCTCCACTTT
J gene: TRBJ1-3; D gene: .; V gene: TRBV28; clone size: once; CDR3 protein: CASLTGVSGNTIYF; CDR3 DNA: TGTGCCAGCTTAACTGGGGTCTCTGGAAACACCATATATTTT
J gene: TRBJ2-1; D gene: TRBD1; V gene: TRBV11-2; clone size: .; CDR3 protein: CASSLERQGYNEQFF; CDR3 DNA: TGTGCCAGCAGCTTAGAACGACAGGGGTACAATGAGCAGTTCTTC
J gene: TRBJ1-2; D gene: .; V gene: TRBV21-1; clone size: few; CDR3 protein: CARTEDCGNTF; CDR3 DNA: TGTGCCAGGACAGAGGACTGTGGCAACACCTTC
J gene: TRBJ2-7; D gene: .; V gene: TRBV5-1; clone size: .; CDR3 protein: CASSLTSFNSGTYEQYF; CDR3 DNA: TGCGCCAGCAGCTTGACTTCCTTCAATTCCGGGACCTACGAGCAGTACTTC
J gene: TRBJ1-1; D gene: .; V gene: TRBV10-3; clone size: once; CDR3 protein: CATSGTENTEAFF; CDR3 DNA: TGTGCCACCTCCGGGACGGAGAACACTGAAGCTTTCTTT
J gene: TRBJ2-3; D gene: .; V gene: TRBV11-2; clone size: .; CDR3 protein: CASSPRMADTQYF; CDR3 DNA: TGTGCCAGCAGCCCGCGAATGGCAGATACGCAGTATTTT
J gene: TRBJ1-1; D gene: .; V gene: TRBV11-2; clone size: .; CDR3 protein: CASSLDLEMMNTEAFF; CDR3 DNA: TGTGCCAGCAGCTTAGATCTAGAGATGATGAACACTGAAGCTTTCTTT
J gene: TRBJ1-4; D gene: TRBD1; V gene: TRBV6-1; clone size: .; CDR3 protein: CASSDQDRGEKLFF; CDR3 DNA: TGTGCCAGCAGTGATCAGGACAGGGGTGAAAAACTGTTTTTT
J gene: TRBJ2-3; D gene: .; V gene: TRBV20-1; clone size: .; CDR3 protein: CSAPPQYF; CDR3 DNA: TGCAGTGCTCCCCCCCAGTATTTT
J gene: TRBJ1-1; D gene: .; V gene: TRBV6-1; clone size: .; CDR3 protein: CASRRNRADTEAFF; CDR3 DNA: TGTGCCAGCAGAAGGAACAGGGCCGACACTGAAGCTTTCTTT
J gene: TRBJ1-1; D gene: .; V gene: TRBV6-5; clone size: .; CDR3 protein: CASRQLNTEAFF; CDR3 DNA: TGTGCCAGCCGACAACTGAACACTGAAGCTTTCTTT
J gene: TRBJ2-1; D gene: TRBD2; V gene: TRBV5-4; clone size: .; CDR3 protein: CASSYERGNEQFF; CDR3 DNA: TGTGCCAGCAGTTATGAGCGGGGGAATGAGCAGTTCTTC
J gene: TRBJ1-5; D gene: TRBD1; V gene: TRBV5-6; clone size: .; CDR3 protein: CASSSRRTGTAYSNQPQHF; CDR3 DNA: TGTGCCAGCAGCTCCCGACGGACAGGGACGGCCTATAGCAATCAGCCCCAGCATTTT
J gene: TRBJ2-1; D gene: TRBD1; V gene: TRBV6-5; clone size: .; CDR3 protein: CASSSTGGSYNEQFF; CDR3 DNA: TGTGCCAGCAGCTCCACAGGGGGCTCCTACAATGAGCAGTTCTTC
J gene: TRBJ2-3; D gene: TRBD2; V gene: TRBV2; clone size: .; CDR3 protein: CASSGLAGGTDTQYF; CDR3 DNA: TGTGCCAGCAGTGGCCTAGCGGGGGGCACAGATACGCAGTATTTT
J gene: TRBJ2-5; D gene: TRBD2; V gene: TRBV6-1; clone size: .; CDR3 protein: CASSANPIGASGGQETQYF; CDR3 DNA: TGTGCCAGCAGTGCAAACCCTATTGGAGCTAGCGGGGGACAAGAGACCCAGTACTTC
J gene: TRBJ2-2; D gene: .; V gene: TRBV9; clone size: .; CDR3 protein: CASSPLAGNGPGELFF; CDR3 DNA: TGTGCCAGCAGCCCCTTGGCAGGGAACGGCCCCGGGGAGCTGTTTTTT
J gene: TRBJ2-1; D gene: .; V gene: TRBV7-9; clone size: once; CDR3 protein: CASSLGTDEQFF; CDR3 DNA: TGTGCCAGCAGCTTGGGGACGGATGAGCAGTTCTTC
J gene: TRBJ1-3; D gene: .; V gene: TRBV19; clone size: .; CDR3 protein: CASSTSFSGNTIYF; CDR3 DNA: TGTGCCAGTAGTACGTCTTTCTCTGGAAACACCATATATTTT